This T cell receptor (beta chain) originates from a study of control samples from healthy donors and cancer patients. This table comes from immunoSEQ multiplex PCR, and its TCRdb copy is limited to in-frame clones, with some not included. The repertoire holds about 160,000 clones, with roughly 94% as singletons. CDR1 is LGHDT and CDR2 is YNNKEL in the germline V gene (reference sequence). Trimming at V came to 2 bases and at J to 8 bases, leaving 9 bases not matched to a gene. This CDR3 is 16 amino acids long. This chain connects TRBV3-1 (or the pseudogene TRBV3-2) to TRBJ2-1, with 10 bases fitting TRBD2. The sample was blood. The TCR originated in a woman aged 40 to 50 in good health. CDR3 in DNA: TGTGCCAGCAGCCAACCGGGGGGACTAGCGACCCATGAGCAGTTCTTC. Protein: CASSQPGGLATHEQFF.